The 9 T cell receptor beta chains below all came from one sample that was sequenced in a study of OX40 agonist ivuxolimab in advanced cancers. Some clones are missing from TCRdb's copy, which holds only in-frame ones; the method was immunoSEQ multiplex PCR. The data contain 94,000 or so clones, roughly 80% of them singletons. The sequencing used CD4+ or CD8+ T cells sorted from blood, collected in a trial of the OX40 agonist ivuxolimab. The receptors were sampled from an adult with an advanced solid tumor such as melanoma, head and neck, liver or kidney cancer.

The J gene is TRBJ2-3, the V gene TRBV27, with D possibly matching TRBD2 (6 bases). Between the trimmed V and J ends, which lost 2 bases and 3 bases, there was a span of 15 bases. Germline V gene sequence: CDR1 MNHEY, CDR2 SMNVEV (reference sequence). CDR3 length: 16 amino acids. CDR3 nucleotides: TGTGCCAGCAGTTTAAGGGTTGCGGGAAGGACAGATACGCAGTATTTT. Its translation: CASSLRVAGRTDTQYF.

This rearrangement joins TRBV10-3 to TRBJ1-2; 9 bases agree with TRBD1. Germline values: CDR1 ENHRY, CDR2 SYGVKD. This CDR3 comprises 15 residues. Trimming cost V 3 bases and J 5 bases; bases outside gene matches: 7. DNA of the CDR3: TGTGCCATCAGTGAAAGTCCCGGGACAGGGTATGGCTACACCTTC. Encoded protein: CAISESPGTGYGYTF.

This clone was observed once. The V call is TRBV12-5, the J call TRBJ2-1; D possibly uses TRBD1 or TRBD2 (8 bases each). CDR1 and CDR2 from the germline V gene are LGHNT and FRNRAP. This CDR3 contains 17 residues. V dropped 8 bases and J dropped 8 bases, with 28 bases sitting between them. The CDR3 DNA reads TGTGCTAGTCGGACAGGGCAAAGCGGGAGAGTACAGGATGAGCAGTTCTTC. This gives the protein CASRTGQSGRVQDEQFF. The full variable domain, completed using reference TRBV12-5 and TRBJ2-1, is DARVTQTPRHKVTEMGQEVTMRCQPILGHNTVFWYRQTMMQGLELLAYFRNRAPLDDSGMPKDRFSAEMPDATLATLKIQPSEPRDSAVYFCASRTGQSGRVQDEQFFGPGTRLTVL.

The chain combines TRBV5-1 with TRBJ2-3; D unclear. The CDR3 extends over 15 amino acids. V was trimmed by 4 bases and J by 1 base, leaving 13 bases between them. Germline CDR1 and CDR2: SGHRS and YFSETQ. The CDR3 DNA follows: TGCGCCAGCAGCAGGATCGCGGCCGGCACAGATACGCAGTATTTT. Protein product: CASSRIAAGTDTQYF.

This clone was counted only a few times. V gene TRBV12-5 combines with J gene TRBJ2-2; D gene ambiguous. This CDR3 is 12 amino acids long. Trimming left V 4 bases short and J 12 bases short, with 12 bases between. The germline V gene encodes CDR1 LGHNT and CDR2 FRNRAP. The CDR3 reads CASGSSAPQLFF. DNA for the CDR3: TGTGCTAGTGGTTCCAGCGCACCGCAGCTGTTTTTT.

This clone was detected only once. The CDR3 DNA is TGTGCCAGCAGCCGTAGTACAGGGACCACAGATACGCAGTATTTT. Its translation: CASSRSTGTTDTQYF. The V and J genes are TRBV9 and TRBJ2-3; possible D gene TRBD1, 6 bases. Germline CDR1 SGDLS, CDR2 YYNGEE. The CDR3 loop spans 15 amino acids. Trimming stripped 4 bases from V and 2 bases from J, with 14 bases between.

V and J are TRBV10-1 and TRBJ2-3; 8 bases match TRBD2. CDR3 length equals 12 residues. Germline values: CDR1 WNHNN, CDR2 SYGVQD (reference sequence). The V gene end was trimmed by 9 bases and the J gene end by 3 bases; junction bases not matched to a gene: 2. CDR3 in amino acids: CASASGTDTQYF. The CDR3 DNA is TGCGCCAGTGCTAGCGGGACAGATACGCAGTATTTT.

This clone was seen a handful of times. CDR3 loop: CSVDNLGGGPNPFF. CDR3 in DNA: TGCAGCGTTGATAACCTCGGAGGGGGGCCAAACCCGTTCTTC. The chain employs TRBV29-1 and TRBJ2-1, with D possibly being TRBD1 or TRBD2 (6 bases each). The germline CDR1 and CDR2 sequences are SQVTM and ANQGSEA. Trimming pared 3 bases from V and 15 bases from J, leaving 24 bases between. The CDR3 is 14 amino acids.

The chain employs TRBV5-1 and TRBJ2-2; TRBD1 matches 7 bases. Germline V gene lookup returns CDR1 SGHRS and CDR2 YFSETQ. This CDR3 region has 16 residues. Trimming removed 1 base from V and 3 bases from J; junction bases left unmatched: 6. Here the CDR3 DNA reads TGCGCCAGCAGCTTGAGGGGGCAAGGGGACACCGGGGAGCTGTTTTTT. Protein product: CASSLRGQGDTGELFF.